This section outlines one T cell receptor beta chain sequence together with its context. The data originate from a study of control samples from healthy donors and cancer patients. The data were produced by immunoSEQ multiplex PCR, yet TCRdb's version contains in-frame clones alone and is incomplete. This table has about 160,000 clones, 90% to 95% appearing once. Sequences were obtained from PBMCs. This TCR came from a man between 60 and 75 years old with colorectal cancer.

The CDR3 region has the DNA TGCGCCAGCAGCTTGTATGCCGAAGGAGGCTACACCTTC. Protein: CASSLYAEGGYTF. The chain joins TRBV5-1 to TRBJ1-2; D gene unclear. The CDR3 has 13 amino acids. Per the germline V gene, CDR1 is SGHRS and CDR2 is YFSETQ. V gave up 1 base and J gave up 8 bases, with 12 bases separating them. Full variable domain (remainder filled in from reference TRBV5-1 and TRBJ1-2): KAGVTQTPRYLIKTRGQQVTLSCSPISGHRSVSWYQQTPGQGLQFLFEYFSETQRNKGNFPGRFSGRQFSNSRSEMNVSTLELGDSALYLCASSLYAEGGYTFGSGTRLTVV.